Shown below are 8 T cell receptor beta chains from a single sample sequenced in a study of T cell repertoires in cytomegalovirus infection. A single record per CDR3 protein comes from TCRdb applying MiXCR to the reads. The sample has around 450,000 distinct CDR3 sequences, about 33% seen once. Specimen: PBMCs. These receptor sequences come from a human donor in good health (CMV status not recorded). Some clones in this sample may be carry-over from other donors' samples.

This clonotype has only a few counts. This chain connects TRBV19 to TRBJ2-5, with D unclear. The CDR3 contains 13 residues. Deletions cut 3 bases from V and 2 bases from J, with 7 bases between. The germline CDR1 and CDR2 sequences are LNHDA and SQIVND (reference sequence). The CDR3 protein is CASSIVEQETQYF. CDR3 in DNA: TGTGCCAGTAGTATTGTTGAGCAAGAGACCCAGTACTTC. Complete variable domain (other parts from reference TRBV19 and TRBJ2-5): DGGITQSPKYLFRKEGQNVTLSCEQNLNHDAMYWYRQDPGQGLRLIYYSQIVNDFQKGDIAEGYSVSREKKESFPLTVTSAQKNPTAFYLCASSIVEQETQYFGPGTRLLVL.

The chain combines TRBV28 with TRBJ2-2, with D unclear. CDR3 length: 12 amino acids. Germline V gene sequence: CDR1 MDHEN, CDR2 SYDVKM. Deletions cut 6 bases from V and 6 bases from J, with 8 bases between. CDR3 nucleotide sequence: TGTGCCAGCAGCTCTTCCTCCGGGGAGCTGTTTTTT. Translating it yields CASSSSSGELFF.

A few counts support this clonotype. The CDR3 region has the DNA TGTGCCAGTGGGACAGGGGGTGTTCAGCCCCAGCATTTT. Protein sequence: CASGTGGVQPQHF. The chain carries TRBV19 and TRBJ1-5; 11 bases align to TRBD1. J was trimmed by 6 bases and V by 8 bases; bases with no gene match: 3. The CDR3 consists of 13 residues. Germline CDR1 is LNHDA and CDR2 is SQIVND (reference sequence). The full variable domain, its missing parts supplied by reference TRBV19 and TRBJ1-5, is DGGITQSPKYLFRKEGQNVTLSCEQNLNHDAMYWYRQDPGQGLRLIYYSQIVNDFQKGDIAEGYSVSREKKESFPLTVTSAQKNPTAFYLCASGTGGVQPQHFGDGTRLSIL.

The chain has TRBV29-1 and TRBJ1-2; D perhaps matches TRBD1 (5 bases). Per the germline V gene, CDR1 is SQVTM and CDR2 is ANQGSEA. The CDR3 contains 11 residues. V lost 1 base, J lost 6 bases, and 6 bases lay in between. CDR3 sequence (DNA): TGCAGCGTTGAAGCAGGGAATGGCTACACCTTC. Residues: CSVEAGNGYTF.

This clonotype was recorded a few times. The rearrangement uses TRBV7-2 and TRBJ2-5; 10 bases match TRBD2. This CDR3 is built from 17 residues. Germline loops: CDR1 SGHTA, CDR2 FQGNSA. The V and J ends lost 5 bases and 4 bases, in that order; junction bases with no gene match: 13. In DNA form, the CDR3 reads TGTGCCAGCAGCGGCGTTTTTGCTAGCGGGGGCCGAGAGACCCAGTACTTC. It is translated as CASSGVFASGGRETQYF.

CDR3 nucleotide sequence: TGTGCCAGCAGTTTGAGACAGGGGGGTAGTGACTATGGCTACACCTTC. Its protein is CASSLRQGGSDYGYTF. The chain has TRBV12-3 or TRBV12-4 and TRBJ1-2; 9 nucleotides line up with TRBD1. The V segment lost 3 bases and the J segment 3 bases; nucleotides outside the gene matches: 8. This CDR3 contains 16 residues.

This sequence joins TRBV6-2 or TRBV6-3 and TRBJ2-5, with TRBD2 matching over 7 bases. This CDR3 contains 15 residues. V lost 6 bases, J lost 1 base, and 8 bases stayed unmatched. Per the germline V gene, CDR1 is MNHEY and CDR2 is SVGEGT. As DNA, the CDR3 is TGTGCCAGCAGAAATACCGGGAGGCTCCAAGAGACCCAGTACTTC. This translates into CASRNTGRLQETQYF.

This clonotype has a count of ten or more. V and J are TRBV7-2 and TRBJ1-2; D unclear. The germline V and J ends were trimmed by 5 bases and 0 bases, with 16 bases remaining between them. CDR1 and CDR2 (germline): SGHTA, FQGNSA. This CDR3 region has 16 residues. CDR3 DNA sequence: TGTGCCAGCAGCCCCCGGGGTGGCAAAACTAACTATGGCTACACCTTC. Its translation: CASSPRGGKTNYGYTF. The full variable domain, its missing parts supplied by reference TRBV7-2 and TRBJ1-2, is GAGVSQSPSNKVTEKGKDVELRCDPISGHTALYWYRQSLGQGLEFLIYFQGNSAPDKSGLPSDRFSAERTGGSVSTLTIQRTQQEDSAVYLCASSPRGGKTNYGYTFGSGTRLTVV.